This TCR beta chain was sequenced during a study of prognosis after radiotherapy for stage I lung cancer. From genomic DNA, TCR beta CDR3 was amplified by two-round multiplex PCR. First-round PCR, the initial amplification, used primers specific to each TRBV and TRBJ gene. One entry per CDR3 protein results from TCRdb running MiXCR on the multiplex PCR reads. The sample has about 14,000 distinct CDR3 sequences; around a third are singletons. Germline trimming cut 0 bases from V and 4 bases from J; bases unmatched to any gene: 5. This CDR3 contains 15 residues. Per the germline V gene, CDR1 is SGHNT and CDR2 is YYREEE (reference sequence). This clonotype was counted many times.

Sequencing used PBMCs, obtained before or after stereotactic body radiation therapy (not recorded which). The source is a donor over 45 with non-small cell lung cancer. The rearrangement joins TRBV5-4 to TRBJ1-1, with 8 bases lining up with TRBD1. The CDR3 bases are TGTGCCAGCAGCTTGGGGACAGGGCTGGGCACTGAAGCTTTCTTT. Its translation: CASSLGTGLGTEAFF.